These T cell receptor beta chains were read from a single sample in a study of blood T cell repertoires in COVID-19. Assay used: immunoSEQ multiplex PCR; TCRdb lists only in-frame clones, some missing. Seen here are about 330,000 clones, roughly 85% observed once, and the top ten hold 7.2%. Sequences were obtained from peripheral blood. The receptors stem from a human donor in a cohort sampled during active COVID-19. CDR3s include the opening cysteine and the closing phenylalanine or tryptophan. The size entry is marked missing in some rows and otherwise reads once, few, many or a size class.

CDR3,V,J,size
CASSQGLGDTEAFF,TRBV5-1,TRBJ1-1,NA
CASSHLGQGLNTEAFF,TRBV14,TRBJ1-1,NA
CASSPPSRGSYEQYF,TRBV11-2,TRBJ2-7,NA
CASSQDLAGVLTDTQYF,TRBV3-1/TRBV3-2,TRBJ2-3,NA
CASSSVSGNTIYF,TRBV6-5,TRBJ1-3,NA
CAISDRTNYGYTF,TRBV19,TRBJ1-2,NA
CATSRDPSGMSSEQFF,TRBV15,TRBJ2-1,NA
CATTRGATDTQYF,TRBV24-1,TRBJ2-3,NA
CASSLRGETEAFF,TRBV27,TRBJ1-1,NA
CASSPGRTANTGELFF,TRBV5-5,TRBJ2-2,NA
CASSLGTGSNNSPLHF,TRBV7-3,TRBJ1-6,NA
CASSPRSGVYEQYF,TRBV18,TRBJ2-7,NA
CASSSGTGTYEQYF,TRBV5-1,TRBJ2-7,NA
CASSRSRGGADTQYF,TRBV7-9,TRBJ2-3,NA
CASRPLMDREGTQYF,TRBV5-1,TRBJ2-5,once
CASSLAPDRAPTEAFF,TRBV7-8,TRBJ1-1,NA
CASSGTGAGENQPQHF,TRBV10-2,TRBJ1-5,few
CASSDQGGQPRHF,TRBV6-4,TRBJ1-5,NA
CASSIQGTVPYEQYF,TRBV19,TRBJ2-7,NA
CASSLISGVSNEQFF,TRBV11-3,TRBJ2-1,NA
CASTLAGYSYNEQFF,TRBV5-4,TRBJ2-1,NA
CASSLASGGLTNEKLFF,TRBV7-9,TRBJ1-4,NA
CAIKGTTRADEQFF,TRBV10-3,TRBJ2-1,NA
CATSDPAGGGQVGNQPQHF,TRBV24-1,TRBJ1-5,NA
CASSYAPTYTDTQYF,TRBV28,TRBJ2-3,NA
CASRSRRTLENTGELFF,TRBV10-2,TRBJ2-2,few
CATSRDLVPQTYAYEQYF,TRBV15,TRBJ2-7,NA
CASGRGQGVYPLHF,TRBV7-8,TRBJ1-6,NA
CASSRLGSGANVLTF,TRBV19,TRBJ2-6,NA
CASSSGGGKEVQPQHF,TRBV7-9,TRBJ1-5,NA
CASSRDRGYNNEQFF,TRBV3-1/TRBV3-2,TRBJ2-1,NA
CASSQPGDTEAFF,TRBV4-1,TRBJ1-1,NA
CASSLVQGAGELFF,TRBV5-6,TRBJ2-2,NA
CASSAGTGGTPLHF,TRBV28,TRBJ1-6,NA
CASRQGAHNSPLHF,TRBV27,TRBJ1-6,NA
CASGRDRLSYNEQFF,TRBV12-5,TRBJ2-1,NA
CASSRRDTEAFF,TRBV6-5,TRBJ1-1,once
CASSEAGNEQFF,TRBV10-2,TRBJ2-1,NA
CASSPTSGGPGDTQYF,TRBV7-3,TRBJ2-3,NA
CASSLVGAGREYEKLFF,TRBV7-9,TRBJ1-4,NA